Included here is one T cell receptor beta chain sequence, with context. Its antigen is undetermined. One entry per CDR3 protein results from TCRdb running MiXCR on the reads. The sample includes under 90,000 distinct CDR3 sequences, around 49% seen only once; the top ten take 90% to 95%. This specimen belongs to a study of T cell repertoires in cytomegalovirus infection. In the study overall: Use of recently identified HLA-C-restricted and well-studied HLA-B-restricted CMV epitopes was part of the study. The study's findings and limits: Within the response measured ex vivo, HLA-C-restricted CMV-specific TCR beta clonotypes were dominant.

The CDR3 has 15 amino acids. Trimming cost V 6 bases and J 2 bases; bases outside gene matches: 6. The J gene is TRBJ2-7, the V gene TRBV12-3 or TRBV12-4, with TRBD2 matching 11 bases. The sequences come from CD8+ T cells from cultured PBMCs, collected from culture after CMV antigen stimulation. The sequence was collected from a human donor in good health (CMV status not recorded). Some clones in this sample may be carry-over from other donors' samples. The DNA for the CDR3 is TGTGCCAGCAGCCCCCCGGGACTAGCGGCCTACGAGCAGTACTTC. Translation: CASSPPGLAAYEQYF.